The entry below describes one TCR beta chain. This sample was taken from a study of blood T cell repertoires in COVID-19. Sequencing used immunoSEQ multiplex PCR; TCRdb keeps in-frame clones, though not all of them. The sample gives 270,000 or so clones, around four fifths of which show up once; approximately 9% is in the top ten. Trimming cost V 1 base and J 14 bases; bases outside gene matches: 10. This CDR3 is built from 12 residues. The V gene's germline CDR1 is GTSNPN and CDR2 SVGIG (reference sequence). This chain uses TRBV30 with TRBJ1-2, with 7 bases lining up with TRBD1. This clonotype was obtained from a woman in her forties or fifties who had recovered from COVID-19. The sample consisted of peripheral blood. The CDR3 spells CAWSDGVGQITF. As DNA, the CDR3 is TGTGCCTGGAGTGATGGTGTGGGACAGATAACCTTC. Full variable domain (missing parts from reference TRBV30 and TRBJ1-2): SQTIHQWPATLVQPVGSPLSLECTVEGTSNPNLYWYRQAAGRGLQLLFYSVGIGQISSEVPQNLSASRPQDRQFILSSKKLLLSDSGFYLCAWSDGVGQITFGSGTRLTVV.